This passage covers 24 T cell receptor beta chains from one sample sequenced in a study of blood T cell repertoires in COVID-19. Profiling relied on immunoSEQ multiplex PCR, and the TCRdb table lists in-frame clones only, not all of them. The sample lists roughly 130,000 clones, about 79% seen once, with roughly 15% in the top ten. Sequenced: peripheral blood. The receptors originated from a woman between 50 and 59 years old with acute or convalescent COVID-19.

Only one count was recorded for this clone. This chain joins TRBV4-1 and TRBJ2-3; D may be TRBD1 (5 bases). CDR3 length: 14 residues. The V end lost 1 base, the J end lost 2 bases, and 7 bases lay between the germline ends. Germline V CDR1 and CDR2: MGHRA, YSYEKL. The CDR3 spells CASSQGQNTDTQYF. Here the CDR3 DNA reads TGCGCCAGCAGCCAAGGACAGAACACAGATACGCAGTATTTT.

The V and J genes are TRBV6-5 and TRBJ2-1; 7 bases fit TRBD1. CDR3 length: 13 amino acids. Germline V gene data show CDR1 as MNHEY and CDR2 as SVGAGI. V trimming: 5 bases; J trimming: 5 bases; junction bases outside the gene matches: 3. The CDR3 sequence: CASSLTGNNEQFF. For the CDR3, the DNA is TGTGCCAGCAGTCTGACAGGGAACAATGAGCAGTTCTTC.

The chain is built from TRBV2 and TRBJ1-3; D is unclear. In germline, CDR1 is SNHLY, CDR2 FYNNEI. The CDR3 extends over 13 amino acids. V was cut by 6 bases and J by 0 bases, with 6 bases left in between. The CDR3 protein is CASREGSGNTIYF. CDR3 bases: TGTGCCAGCAGGGAGGGCTCTGGAAACACCATATATTTT.

This chain connects TRBV5-1 to TRBJ2-3; 8 bases line up with TRBD2. In germline, CDR1 is SGHRS, CDR2 YFSETQ. The CDR3 sequence is 16 residues long. Losses at the gene ends were 0 bases for V and 5 bases for J; bases not matched to a gene: 8. CDR3 protein: CASSLVIGGAGDTQYF. In nucleotides, the CDR3 is TGCGCCAGCAGCTTGGTAATCGGGGGGGCCGGAGATACGCAGTATTTT.

The rearrangement uses TRBV30 and TRBJ1-2; D may be TRBD1 (6 bases). The ends were cut back, 4 bases at V and 2 bases at J, with 17 bases in the middle. The germline CDR1 and CDR2 sequences are GTSNPN and SVGIG (reference sequence). The CDR3 spans 15 residues. CDR3 DNA sequence: TGTGCCTGGACCCCCCGAGACAGGCTCAACTATGGCTACACCTTC. Encoded protein: CAWTPRDRLNYGYTF.

The chain recombines TRBV29-1 with TRBJ2-7, with 7 bases that match TRBD1. Trimming cost V 4 bases and J 3 bases; bases outside gene matches: 6. Germline lookup yields CDR1 SQVTM and CDR2 ANQGSEA. The CDR3 spans 13 residues. The CDR3 spells CSVAWDSYYEQYF. DNA of the CDR3: TGCAGCGTTGCCTGGGACAGCTACTACGAGCAGTACTTC.

The chain joins TRBV27 to TRBJ1-1; the D is unclear. Between the trimmed V and J ends, which lost 3 bases and 1 base, there was a span of 9 bases. Germline loops: CDR1 MNHEY, CDR2 SMNVEV (reference sequence). The CDR3 totals 14 residues. This chain's CDR3 is CASSFPDKNTEAFF. For the CDR3, the DNA is TGTGCCAGCAGTTTCCCTGACAAGAACACTGAAGCTTTCTTT.

This clone was picked up a small number of times. J is TRBJ2-7 and V is TRBV19; 10 nucleotides agree with TRBD2. After removal of 5 bases from V and 2 bases from J, the junction contained 18 bases not matched to a gene. The length of the CDR3 is 19 residues. The germline V gene encodes CDR1 LNHDA and CDR2 SQIVND (reference sequence). Here the CDR3 DNA reads TGTGCCAGTAGTCTGAGTGTTAGCGGGGGGACTACCAGGCCCTACGAGCAGTACTTC. Residues: CASSLSVSGGTTRPYEQYF.

The chain employs TRBV2 and TRBJ1-1; no reliable D call. CDR1 and CDR2 (germline): SNHLY, FYNNEI. CDR3 size: 11 residues. V was trimmed by 6 bases and J by 9 bases, leaving 11 bases between them. As DNA, the CDR3 is TGTGCCAGCAGCGTTTCACATAAAGCTTTCTTT. Encoded protein: CASSVSHKAFF.

The rearrangement joins TRBV7-9 to TRBJ1-3; 7 nucleotides agree with TRBD1. In germline, CDR1 is SEHNR, CDR2 FQNEAQ (reference sequence). The J segment lost 0 bases and the V segment lost 5 bases, leaving 7 bases of the junction unmatched. The CDR3 runs 16 residues. The CDR3 nucleotides are TGTGCCAGCAGCCACCTGGGACAGAGCTCTGGAAACACCATATATTTT. Its protein is CASSHLGQSSGNTIYF.

The chain carries TRBV6-5 and TRBJ1-4; D might be TRBD1 (6 bases). V gave up 3 bases and J gave up 10 bases, with 12 bases separating them. Germline CDR1 reads MNHEY; CDR2 reads SVGAGI. This CDR3 region has 13 residues. CDR3 sequence: CASSYNRDGKLFF. The CDR3 coding sequence is TGTGCCAGCAGTTATAACAGGGATGGAAAACTGTTTTTT.

The chain combines TRBV7-9 with TRBJ1-3; D uncertain. The CDR3 loop spans 14 amino acids. Germline V CDR1 and CDR2: SEHNR, FQNEAQ (reference sequence). V was clipped by 6 bases and J by 0 bases, with 9 bases between them. The CDR3 protein is CASRPPSSGNTIYF. The CDR3 nucleotides are TGTGCCAGCAGACCACCCAGCTCTGGAAACACCATATATTTT. Together with reference TRBV7-9 and TRBJ1-3, the CDR3 gives the full variable domain: DTGVSQNPRHKITKRGQNVTFRCDPISEHNRLYWYRQTLGQGPEFLTYFQNEAQLEKSRLLSDRFSAERPKGSFSTLEIQRTEQGDSAMYLCASRPPSSGNTIYFGEGSWLTVV.

The chain carries TRBV30 and TRBJ1-3; D gene uncertain. Germline loops: CDR1 GTSNPN, CDR2 SVGIG (reference sequence). Deletions cut 0 bases from V and 0 bases from J, with 9 bases between. This CDR3 has 15 residues. The CDR3 region has the DNA TGTGCCTGGAGTGTCAAGCCAACCTCTGGAAACACCATATATTTT. Its protein product is CAWSVKPTSGNTIYF.

This clone was seen only a few times. J is TRBJ2-2 and V is TRBV5-4; a weak D match, TRBD1 (5 bases). The length of the CDR3 is 15 residues. Trimming removed 3 bases at V and 2 bases at J, with 11 bases between. Germline V gene sequence: CDR1 SGHNT, CDR2 YYREEE (reference sequence). CDR3 sequence reads: CASSSPQGNTGELFF. CDR3 coding DNA: TGTGCCAGCAGCTCACCTCAGGGAAACACCGGGGAGCTGTTTTTT.

The chain recombines TRBV5-6 with TRBJ2-2; TRBD1 agrees at 9 bases. The CDR3 spans 16 residues. Germline V gene lookup returns CDR1 SGHDT and CDR2 YYEEEE. V lost 4 bases to trimming and J lost 6 bases; unmatched junction nucleotides: 10. CDR3 protein: CASSPLGQGNSGELFF. CDR3 sequence (DNA): TGTGCCAGCAGCCCTCTGGGACAGGGTAATTCCGGGGAGCTGTTTTTT.

The rearrangement joins TRBV21-1 to TRBJ2-1; TRBD1 is taken as the D call from the table, unchecked against the DNA. TRBV21-1 has pseudogene status. The CDR3 is 13 amino acids. CDR3: CASAKDRVNEQFF. Here the CDR3 DNA reads TGTGCCAGCGCGAAGGACAGGGTGAATGAGCAGTTCTTC.

CDR3 nucleotide sequence: TGTGCCACCAGTGAACCTACCGGGACAGGTGGGTCCTACAATGAGCAGTTCTTC. Protein sequence: CATSEPTGTGGSYNEQFF. V gene TRBV24-1 combines with J gene TRBJ2-1, with 8 bases matching TRBD1. With 4 bases clipped from V and 1 base from J, the junction kept 11 bases outside the gene matches. Germline V gives CDR1 KGHDR, CDR2 SFDVKD. CDR3 length: 18 residues.

The V gene is TRBV30, the J gene TRBJ1-5; 8 nucleotides line up with TRBD1. The CDR3 loop spans 14 amino acids. Per germline, CDR1 GTSNPN and CDR2 SVGIG (reference sequence). Trimming removed 0 bases from V and 6 bases from J; junction bases left unmatched: 4. The CDR3 sequence: CAWSVGQGSQPQHF. The CDR3 DNA sequence: TGTGCCTGGAGTGTAGGACAGGGAAGTCAGCCCCAGCATTTT. The whole variable domain, remainder taken from reference TRBV30 and TRBJ1-5, is SQTIHQWPATLVQPVGSPLSLECTVEGTSNPNLYWYRQAAGRGLQLLFYSVGIGQISSEVPQNLSASRPQDRQFILSSKKLLLSDSGFYLCAWSVGQGSQPQHFGDGTRLSIL.

The V and J genes are TRBV6-1 and TRBJ2-7; D might be TRBD1 (5 bases). Germline V gene sequence: CDR1 MNHNS, CDR2 SASEGT. Trimming pared 2 bases from V and 2 bases from J, leaving 22 bases between. The CDR3 runs 18 residues. The CDR3 region is CASSEYVNRLTSAYEQYF. DNA of the CDR3: TGTGCCAGCAGTGAATATGTTAACAGGTTGACTTCAGCCTACGAGCAGTACTTC.

The rearrangement joins TRBV11-2 to TRBJ2-2, with 10 positions matching TRBD2. Germline V gene data show CDR1 as SGHAT and CDR2 as FQNNGV. Unmatched junction bases numbered 4, after V lost 4 bases and J lost 5 bases. This CDR3 has 15 residues. CDR3 sequence reads: CASSSPGLATGELFF. For the CDR3, the DNA is TGTGCCAGCAGCTCGCCGGGACTAGCGACCGGGGAGCTGTTTTTT.

The V and J genes are TRBV6-6 and TRBJ2-2; possible D gene TRBD1, 5 bases. The CDR3 contains 16 residues. V was clipped by 4 bases and J by 6 bases, with 18 bases between them. Germline assignment: CDR1 MNHNY and CDR2 SVGAGI (reference sequence). CDR3: CASSSTGFGPPGELFF. The CDR3 DNA reads TGTGCCAGCAGTTCAACAGGTTTTGGTCCTCCCGGGGAGCTGTTTTTT.

The chain has TRBV4-1 and TRBJ1-6, with D possibly matching TRBD1 (5 bases). Germline CDR1 reads MGHRA; CDR2 reads YSYEKL. The CDR3 runs 17 residues. Trimming took 2 bases from V and 0 from J, leaving 11 bases between them. The CDR3 nucleotides read TGCGCCAGCAGCCAACTGGGGGGGAGCTCCTATAATTCACCCCTCCACTTT. Translation gives CASSQLGGSSYNSPLHF.

This clone was detected only a few times. The genes are TRBV15 and TRBJ1-2; the match to TRBD1 covers 7 bases. The CDR3 totals 13 residues. V lost 5 bases and J lost 4; bases outside the gene matches: 4. Looked up from germline, CDR1 is LNHNV and CDR2 is YYDKDF (reference sequence). The CDR3 is CATSDRVLYGYTF. The CDR3 nucleotides read TGTGCCACCAGCGACAGGGTGCTCTATGGCTACACCTTC.

The chain uses TRBV27 and TRBJ2-7; 11 bases fit TRBD1. The CDR3 contains 15 residues. Germline CDR1 reads MNHEY; CDR2 reads SMNVEV (reference sequence). V was clipped by 8 bases and J by 3 bases; unmatched bases: 9. CDR3 sequence: CASRPGTGGGYEQYF. The CDR3 DNA reads TGTGCCAGCCGACCGGGGACAGGGGGGGGCTACGAGCAGTACTTC.